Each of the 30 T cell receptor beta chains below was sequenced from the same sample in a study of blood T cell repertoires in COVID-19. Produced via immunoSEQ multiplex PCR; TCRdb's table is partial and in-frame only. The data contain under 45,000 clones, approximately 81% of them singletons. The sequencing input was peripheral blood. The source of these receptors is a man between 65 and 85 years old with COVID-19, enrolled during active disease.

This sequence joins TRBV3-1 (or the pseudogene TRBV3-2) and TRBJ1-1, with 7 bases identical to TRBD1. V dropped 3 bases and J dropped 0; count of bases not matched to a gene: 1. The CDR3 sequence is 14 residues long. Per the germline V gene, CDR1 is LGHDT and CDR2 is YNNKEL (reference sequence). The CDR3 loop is CASSQGQLNTEAFF. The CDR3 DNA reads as TGTGCCAGCAGCCAGGGACAGTTGAACACTGAAGCTTTCTTT.

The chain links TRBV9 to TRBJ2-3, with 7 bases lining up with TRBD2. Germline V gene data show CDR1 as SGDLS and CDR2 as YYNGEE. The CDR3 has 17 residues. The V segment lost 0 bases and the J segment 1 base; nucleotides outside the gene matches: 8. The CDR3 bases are TGTGCCAGCAGCGTAGCTACTATGCTAGCGGGCACAGATACGCAGTATTTT. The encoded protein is CASSVATMLAGTDTQYF.

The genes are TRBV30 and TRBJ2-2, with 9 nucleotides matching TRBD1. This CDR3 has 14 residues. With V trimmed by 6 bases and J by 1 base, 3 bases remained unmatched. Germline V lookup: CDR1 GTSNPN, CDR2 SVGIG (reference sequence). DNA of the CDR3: TGTGCCTGCCCGGGACAGGGGAACACCGGGGAGCTGTTTTTT. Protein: CACPGQGNTGELFF.

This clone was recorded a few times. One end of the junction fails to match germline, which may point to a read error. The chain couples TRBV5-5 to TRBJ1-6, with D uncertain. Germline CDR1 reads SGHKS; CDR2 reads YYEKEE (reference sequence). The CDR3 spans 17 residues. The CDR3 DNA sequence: TGTGCCAGCAGCTTGGGCGTTCTTTGGGCCTACAATTCACCCCTCCACTTT. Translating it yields CASSLGVLWAYNSPLHF.

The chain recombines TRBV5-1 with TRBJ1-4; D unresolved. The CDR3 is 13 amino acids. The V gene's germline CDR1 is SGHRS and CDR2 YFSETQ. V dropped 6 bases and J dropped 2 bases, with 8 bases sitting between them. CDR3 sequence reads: CASNPGTNEKLFF. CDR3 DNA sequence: TGCGCCAGCAACCCGGGGACTAATGAAAAACTGTTTTTT.

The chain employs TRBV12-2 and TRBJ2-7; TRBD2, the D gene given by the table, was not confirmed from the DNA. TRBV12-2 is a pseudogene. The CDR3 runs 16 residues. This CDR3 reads CASRSSAGARPYEQYF. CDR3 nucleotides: TGTGCAAGTCGCTCCTCAGCGGGAGCCCGCCCCTACGAGCAGTACTTC.

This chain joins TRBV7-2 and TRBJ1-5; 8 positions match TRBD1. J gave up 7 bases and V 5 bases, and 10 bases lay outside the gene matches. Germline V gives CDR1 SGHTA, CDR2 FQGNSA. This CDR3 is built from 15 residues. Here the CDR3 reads CASSPRTGFYQPQHF. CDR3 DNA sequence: TGTGCCAGCAGCCCGCGGACAGGGTTTTACCAGCCCCAGCATTTT.

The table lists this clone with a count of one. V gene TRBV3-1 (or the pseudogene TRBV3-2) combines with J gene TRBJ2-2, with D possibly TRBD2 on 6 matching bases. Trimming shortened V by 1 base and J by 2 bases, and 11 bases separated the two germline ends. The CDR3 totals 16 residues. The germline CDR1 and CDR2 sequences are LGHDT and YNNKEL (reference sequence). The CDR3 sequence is CASSQGSSDNTGELFF. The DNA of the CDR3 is TGTGCCAGCAGCCAAGGTTCTAGCGACAACACCGGGGAGCTGTTTTTT.

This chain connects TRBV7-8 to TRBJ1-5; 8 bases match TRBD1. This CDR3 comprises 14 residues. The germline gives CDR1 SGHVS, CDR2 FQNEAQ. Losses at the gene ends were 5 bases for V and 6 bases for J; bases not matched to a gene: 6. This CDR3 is CASSPRTGSQPQHF. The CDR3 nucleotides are TGTGCCAGCAGCCCCCGGACAGGGTCTCAGCCCCAGCATTTT.

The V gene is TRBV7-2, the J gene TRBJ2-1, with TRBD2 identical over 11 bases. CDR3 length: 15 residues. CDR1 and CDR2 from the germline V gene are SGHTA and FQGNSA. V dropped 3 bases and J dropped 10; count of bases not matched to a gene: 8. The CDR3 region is CASSLTSGIFGEQFF. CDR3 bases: TGTGCCAGCAGCTTGACTAGCGGGATCTTCGGAGAGCAGTTCTTC.

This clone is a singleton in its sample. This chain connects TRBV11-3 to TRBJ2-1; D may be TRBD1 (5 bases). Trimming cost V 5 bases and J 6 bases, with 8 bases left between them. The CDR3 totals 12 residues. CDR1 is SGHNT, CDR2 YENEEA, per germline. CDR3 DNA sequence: TGTGCCAGCAGCAAGGGGTCCAATGAGCAGTTCTTC. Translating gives CASSKGSNEQFF.

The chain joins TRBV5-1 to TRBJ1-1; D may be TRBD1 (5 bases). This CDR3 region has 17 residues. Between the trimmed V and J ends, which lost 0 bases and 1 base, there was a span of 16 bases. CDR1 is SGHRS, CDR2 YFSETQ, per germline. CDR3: CASSLELGGFRNTEAFF. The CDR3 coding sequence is TGCGCCAGCAGCTTGGAACTGGGGGGATTTAGGAACACTGAAGCTTTCTTT.

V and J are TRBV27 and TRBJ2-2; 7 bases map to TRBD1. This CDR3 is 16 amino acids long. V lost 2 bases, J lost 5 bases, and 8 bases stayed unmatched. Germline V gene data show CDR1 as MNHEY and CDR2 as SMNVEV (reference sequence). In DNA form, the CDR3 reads TGTGCCAGCAGTTTAGAGGCTGGGACAGTAACCGGGGAGCTGTTTTTT. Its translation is CASSLEAGTVTGELFF.

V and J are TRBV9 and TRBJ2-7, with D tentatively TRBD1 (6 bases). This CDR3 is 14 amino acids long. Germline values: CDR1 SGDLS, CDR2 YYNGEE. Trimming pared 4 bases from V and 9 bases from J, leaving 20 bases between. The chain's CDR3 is CASSQYGQSLGQYF. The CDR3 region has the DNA TGTGCCAGCAGCCAATACGGACAGTCACTGGGGCAGTACTTC.

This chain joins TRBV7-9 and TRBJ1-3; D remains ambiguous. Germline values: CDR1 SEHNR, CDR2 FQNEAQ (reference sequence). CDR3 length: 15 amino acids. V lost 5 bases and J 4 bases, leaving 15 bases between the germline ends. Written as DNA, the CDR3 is TGTGCCAGCAGCCCCCCCCCGAGGCTCGGAAACACCATATATTTT. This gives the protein CASSPPPRLGNTIYF.

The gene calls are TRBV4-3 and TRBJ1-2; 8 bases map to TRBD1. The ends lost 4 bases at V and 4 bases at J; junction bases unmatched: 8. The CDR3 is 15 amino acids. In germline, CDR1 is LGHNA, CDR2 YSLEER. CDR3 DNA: TGCGCCAGCAGCCCACCCGGACAGGGTTTCTATGGCTACACCTTC. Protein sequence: CASSPPGQGFYGYTF.

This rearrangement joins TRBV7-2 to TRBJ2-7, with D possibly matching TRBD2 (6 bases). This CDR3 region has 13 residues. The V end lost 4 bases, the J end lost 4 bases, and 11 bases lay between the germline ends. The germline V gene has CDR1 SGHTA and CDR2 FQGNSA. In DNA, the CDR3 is TGTGCCAGCAGCTCCGAAGGAGGGTACGAGCAGTACTTC. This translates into CASSSEGGYEQYF.

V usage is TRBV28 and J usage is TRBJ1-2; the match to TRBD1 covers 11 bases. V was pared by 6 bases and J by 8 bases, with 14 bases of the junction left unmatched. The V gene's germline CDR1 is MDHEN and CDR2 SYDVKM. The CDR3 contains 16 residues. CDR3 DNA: TGTGCCAGCAGCCCCCCCGGACAGGGGGCGCGTGAAGGCTACACCTTC. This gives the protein CASSPPGQGAREGYTF.

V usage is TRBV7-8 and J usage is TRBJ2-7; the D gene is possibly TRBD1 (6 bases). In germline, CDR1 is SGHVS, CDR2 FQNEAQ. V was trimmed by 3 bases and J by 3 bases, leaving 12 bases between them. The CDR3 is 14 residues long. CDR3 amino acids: CASSFRDIGYEQYF. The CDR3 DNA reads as TGTGCCAGCAGCTTCAGGGACATAGGCTACGAGCAGTACTTC.

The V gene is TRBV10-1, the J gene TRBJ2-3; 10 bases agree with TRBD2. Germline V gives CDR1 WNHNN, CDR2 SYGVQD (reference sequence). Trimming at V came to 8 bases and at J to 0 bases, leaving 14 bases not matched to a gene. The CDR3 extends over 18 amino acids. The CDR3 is CASVIGLAGGPSTDTQYF. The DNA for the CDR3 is TGCGCCAGCGTAATCGGGTTAGCGGGAGGACCTAGCACAGATACGCAGTATTTT.

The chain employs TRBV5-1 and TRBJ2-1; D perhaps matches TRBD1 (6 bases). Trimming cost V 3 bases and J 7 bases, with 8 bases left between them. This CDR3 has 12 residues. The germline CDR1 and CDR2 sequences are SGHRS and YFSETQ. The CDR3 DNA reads TGCGCCAGCAGCTCGCAGGGGAATGAGCAGTTCTTC. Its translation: CASSSQGNEQFF.

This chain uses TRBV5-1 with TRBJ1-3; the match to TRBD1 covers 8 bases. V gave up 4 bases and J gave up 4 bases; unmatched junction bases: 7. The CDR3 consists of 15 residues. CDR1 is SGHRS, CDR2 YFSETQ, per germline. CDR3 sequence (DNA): TGCGCCAGCAGCCCCGAGTGGACAGGGGGAAACACCATATATTTT. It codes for CASSPEWTGGNTIYF.

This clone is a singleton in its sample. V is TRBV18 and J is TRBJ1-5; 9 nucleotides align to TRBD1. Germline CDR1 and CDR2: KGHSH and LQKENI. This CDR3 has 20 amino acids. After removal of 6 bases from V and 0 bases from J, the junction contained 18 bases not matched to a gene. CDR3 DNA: TGTGCCAGCTCGCGAGAGTTCCCGGGACAGGGAGGCGATAGCAATCAGCCCCAGCATTTT. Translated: CASSREFPGQGGDSNQPQHF.

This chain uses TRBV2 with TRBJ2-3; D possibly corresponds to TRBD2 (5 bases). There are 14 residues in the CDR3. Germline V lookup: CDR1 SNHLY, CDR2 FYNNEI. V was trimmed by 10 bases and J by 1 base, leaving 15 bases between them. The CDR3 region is CAMGDLSGTDTQYF. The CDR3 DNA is TGTGCCATGGGAGACTTGAGCGGCACAGATACGCAGTATTTT.

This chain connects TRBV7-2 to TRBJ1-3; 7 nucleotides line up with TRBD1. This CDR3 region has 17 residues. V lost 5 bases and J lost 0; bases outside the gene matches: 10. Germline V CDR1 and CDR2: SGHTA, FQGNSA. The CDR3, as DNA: TGTGCCAGCAGCCTTACAGGGGCCGGAGGCTCTGGAAACACCATATATTTT. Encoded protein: CASSLTGAGGSGNTIYF.

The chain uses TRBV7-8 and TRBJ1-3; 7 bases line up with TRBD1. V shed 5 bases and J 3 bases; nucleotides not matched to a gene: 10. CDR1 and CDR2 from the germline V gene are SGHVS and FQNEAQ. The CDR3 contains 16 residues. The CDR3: CASSPRTGLNGNTIYF. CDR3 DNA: TGTGCCAGCAGCCCGCGGACAGGCCTCAATGGAAACACCATATATTTT.

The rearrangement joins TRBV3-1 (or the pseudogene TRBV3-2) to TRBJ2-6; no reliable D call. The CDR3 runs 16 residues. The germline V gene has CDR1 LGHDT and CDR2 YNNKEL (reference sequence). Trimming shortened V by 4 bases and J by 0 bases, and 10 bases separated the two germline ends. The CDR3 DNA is TGTGCCAGCAGCCCTACTCAATTCTCTGGGGCCAACGTCCTGACTTTC. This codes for CASSPTQFSGANVLTF.

The CDR3, as DNA: TGCGCCAGCAGCCCGCAGGGGTACAATGAGCAGTTCTTC. Encoded protein: CASSPQGYNEQFF. The V and J genes are TRBV5-1 and TRBJ2-1; TRBD1 might be the D (6 bases). Germline lookup yields CDR1 SGHRS and CDR2 YFSETQ. The CDR3 is made up of 13 amino acids. Trimming cost V 4 bases and J 4 bases, with 9 bases left between them.

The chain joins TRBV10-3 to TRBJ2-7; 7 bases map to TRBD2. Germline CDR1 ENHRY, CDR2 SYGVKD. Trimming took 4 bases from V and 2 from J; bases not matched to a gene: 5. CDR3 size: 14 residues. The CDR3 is CAISGLANAYEQYF. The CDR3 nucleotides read TGTGCCATCAGTGGACTAGCCAACGCCTACGAGCAGTACTTC.

In DNA, the CDR3 is TGTGCCAGCAGCTGGGGACAGGGGCCCAACAAGCAGTTCTTC. This gives the protein CASSWGQGPNKQFF. The rearrangement joins TRBV5-6 to TRBJ2-1, with 10 bases aligning to TRBD1. The CDR3 runs 14 residues. The V segment lost 3 bases and the J segment 11 bases; nucleotides outside the gene matches: 8. Germline values: CDR1 SGHDT, CDR2 YYEEEE. The whole variable domain, remainder taken from reference TRBV5-6 and TRBJ2-1, is DAGVTQSPTHLIKTRGQQVTLRCSPKSGHDTVSWYQQALGQGPQFIFQYYEEEERQRGNFPDRFSGHQFPNYSSELNVNALLLGDSALYLCASSWGQGPNKQFFGPGTRLTVL.